Listed here are 15 T cell receptor beta chains from one sample, sequenced in a study of patients and donors after allogeneic stem cell transplantation. TCRdb redid the calling of the RT-PCR reads with MiXCR, one entry per CDR3 protein. There are about a million distinct CDR3 sequences in the sample; roughly 18% occur only once, and roughly 6% lies in the top ten. The sequencing input was blood, either unsorted or a sorted T cell fraction (not recorded which). These receptors all stem from a human donor who was either an allogeneic HSCT recipient or a stem cell or donor lymphocyte infusion donor (not recorded which). It is not recorded whose cells these are; they may come from a transplant donor.

This clonotype was seen a few times. The V gene is TRBV7-2, the J gene TRBJ2-2, with D tentatively TRBD2 (6 bases). There are 16 residues in the CDR3. Germline CDR1 SGHTA, CDR2 FQGNSA. V was clipped by 1 base and J by 4 bases, with 13 bases between them. In DNA form, the CDR3 reads TGTGCCAGCAGCTTAGGAGGTAGCGGAAGCACCGGGGAGCTGTTTTTT. It codes for CASSLGGSGSTGELFF.

This sequence joins TRBV20-1 and TRBJ2-7, with 10 bases that match TRBD1. Germline CDR1 is DFQATT and CDR2 is SNEGSKA (reference sequence). The V segment lost 1 base and the J segment 4 bases; nucleotides outside the gene matches: 7. The CDR3 is made up of 15 amino acids. The CDR3 nucleotides read TGCAGTGCTAGAGCACCGGGACAGGGGCTTTACGAGCAGTACTTC. This encodes CSARAPGQGLYEQYF.

This clonotype was detected ten times or more. The rearrangement links TRBV25-1 to TRBJ2-7; no firm D call. The CDR3 totals 12 residues. The germline V gene has CDR1 MGHDK and CDR2 SYGVNS. Trimming shortened V by 4 bases and J by 5 bases, and 9 bases separated the two germline ends. The CDR3 here is CASSVWADEQYF. The DNA for the CDR3 is TGTGCCAGCAGTGTGTGGGCCGACGAGCAGTACTTC.

This chain connects TRBV7-2 to TRBJ2-2, with D possibly being TRBD1 (6 bases). This CDR3 contains 15 residues. Trimming pared 3 bases from V and 3 bases from J, leaving 11 bases between. Germline loops: CDR1 SGHTA, CDR2 FQGNSA. The CDR3 DNA reads as TGTGCCAGCAGCTTGGGGGCCCCTCACACCGGGGAGCTGTTTTTT. Amino acids: CASSLGAPHTGELFF.

V and J are TRBV7-2 and TRBJ2-5; tentative D call: TRBD1 (6 bases). CDR1 is SGHTA and CDR2 is FQGNSA in the germline V gene. V lost 5 bases, J lost 4 bases, and 14 bases lay in between. CDR3 size: 14 residues. The CDR3 protein is CASSVRGTRETQYF. DNA of the CDR3: TGTGCCAGCAGCGTCAGGGGCACCCGAGAGACCCAGTACTTC.

Comment on this clonotype: A junction end diverges from the germline sequence, so it may reflect a read error. The V call is TRBV7-9, the J call TRBJ2-7, with D maybe TRBD2 (6 bases). The CDR3 length is 17 residues. The germline gives CDR1 SEHNR, CDR2 FQNEAQ (reference sequence). CDR3 nucleotides: TGTGCCAGCAGCTTAGTTCAGGTGGGGGGAATTGCCTACGGGCAGTACTTC. This sequence encodes CASSLVQVGGIAYGQYF.

This sequence joins TRBV4-2 and TRBJ2-2; unclear D gene. The germline CDR1 and CDR2 sequences are LGHNA and YNFKEQ. V shed 2 bases and J shed 0 bases, with 13 bases lying between them. The CDR3 sequence is 17 residues long. CDR3 sequence (DNA): TGTGCCAGCAGCCAACCCCTAGTAGTGACGAACACCGGGGAGCTGTTTTTT. This sequence encodes CASSQPLVVTNTGELFF.

The table lists this clonotype with a few counts. This chain links TRBV12-3 or TRBV12-4 with TRBJ1-4, with 9 bases that match TRBD1. The CDR3 runs 14 residues. V trimming: 5 bases; J trimming: 6 bases; junction bases outside the gene matches: 4. In DNA, the CDR3 is TGTGCCAGCAGTCAACAGGGGGCGTATGAAAAACTGTTTTTT. Translated, it gives CASSQQGAYEKLFF.

This clonotype was recorded a few times. J is TRBJ1-6 and V is TRBV20-1; D call uncertain. The CDR3 totals 12 residues. The V gene lost 0 bases and the J gene lost 7 bases, with 4 bases spanning the gap. Per germline, CDR1 DFQATT and CDR2 SNEGSKA (reference sequence). CDR3 in amino acids: CSARDGNSPLHF. The CDR3 DNA sequence: TGCAGTGCTAGAGACGGAAATTCACCCCTCCACTTT.

The chain is built from TRBV4-2 and TRBJ2-5, with D hard to call. This CDR3 spans 16 amino acids. Germline V gives CDR1 LGHNA, CDR2 YNFKEQ. Trimming shortened V by 0 bases and J by 1 base, and 12 bases separated the two germline ends. In DNA, the CDR3 is TGTGCCAGCAGCCAAGACCATACGGCCGCCCAAGAGACCCAGTACTTC. Translating gives CASSQDHTAAQETQYF.

The chain recombines TRBV12-3 or TRBV12-4 with TRBJ1-2, with 10 bases that match TRBD1. This CDR3 is 18 amino acids long. V was pared by 2 bases and J by 4 bases, with 13 bases of the junction left unmatched. This CDR3 reads CASSLFTYDRGHSYGYTF. The CDR3, as DNA: TGTGCCAGCAGTTTATTTACATACGACAGGGGGCATAGCTATGGCTACACCTTC.

The rearrangement links TRBV7-9 to TRBJ1-3; unclear D gene. The CDR3 extends over 16 amino acids. Per the germline V gene, CDR1 is SEHNR and CDR2 is FQNEAQ (reference sequence). V gave up 4 bases and J gave up 4 bases, with 17 bases separating them. CDR3 nucleotide sequence: TGTGCCAGCAGCTCAGCGAAAGCCCAGTACGGAAACACCATATATTTT. Protein product: CASSSAKAQYGNTIYF.

The sample holds a few counts of this clonotype. For the CDR3, the DNA is TGTGCCAGCAGCTCCACCGGGACCGTCTCTGGCTACACCTTC. Translated: CASSSTGTVSGYTF. The chain recombines TRBV6-1 with TRBJ1-2, with D possibly being TRBD1 (5 bases). The V gene's germline CDR1 is MNHNS and CDR2 SASEGT. This CDR3 contains 14 residues. V gave up 6 bases and J gave up 7 bases, with 18 bases separating them.

This clonotype was recorded at least ten times. The genes are TRBV5-1 and TRBJ2-1; D not certain. V dropped 0 bases and J dropped 7 bases, with 5 bases sitting between them. This CDR3 comprises 12 residues. The germline V gene encodes CDR1 SGHRS and CDR2 YFSETQ. CDR3 coding DNA: TGCGCCAGCAGCTTGGTCAGGAATGAGCAGTTCTTC. Its translation is CASSLVRNEQFF.

Points on this clonotype: This could be a read error, since a much larger clone is one nucleotide away. The V gene is TRBV10-3, the J gene TRBJ2-3; 14 bases are a match to TRBD2. Trimming cost V 5 bases and J 5 bases; bases outside gene matches: 12. This CDR3 contains 18 residues. Germline V gene data show CDR1 as ENHRY and CDR2 as SYGVKD. CDR3 region: CAISKPLTSGGAVDTQYF. As DNA, the CDR3 is TGTGCCATCAGTAAGCCCTTGACTAGCGGGGGGGCCGTAGATACGCAGTATTTT.